What follows are 25 T cell receptor beta chains derived from one specimen sequenced in a study of PD-L1 blockade in urothelial cancer. Time point meaning: peripheral blood 6 weeks after treatment start. Using immunoSEQ multiplex PCR, the repertoire was profiled, and TCRdb retains in-frame clones only, with some absent. In the table there are roughly 110,000 clones, around 93% of which are singletons. The material sequenced was PBMCs, taken around atezolizumab (anti-PD-L1) treatment. The receptors come from a man in his sixties with urothelial cancer.

The rearrangement joins TRBV4-1 to TRBJ2-1; D gene unclear. This CDR3 contains 15 residues. CDR1 is MGHRA and CDR2 is YSYEKL in the germline V gene. V was pared by 0 bases and J by 2 bases, with 8 bases between. The DNA of the CDR3 is TGCGCCAGCAGCCAAGAATTCACAGCCTACAATGAGCAGTTCTTC. Encoded protein: CASSQEFTAYNEQFF.

The chain uses TRBV5-4 and TRBJ1-2; the match to TRBD1 covers 10 bases. The germline gives CDR1 SGHNT, CDR2 YYREEE (reference sequence). This CDR3 comprises 14 residues. Trimming removed 5 bases from V and 1 base from J; junction bases left unmatched: 2. CDR3 sequence: CASSRTGGNYGYTF. CDR3 in DNA: TGTGCCAGCAGTCGGACAGGGGGTAACTATGGCTACACCTTC. The full variable domain, rest sourced from reference TRBV5-4 and TRBJ1-2, is ETGVTQSPTHLIKTRGQQVTLRCSSQSGHNTVSWYQQALGQGPQFIFQYYREEENGRGNFPPRFSGLQFPNYSSELNVNALELDDSALYLCASSRTGGNYGYTFGSGTRLTVV.

The chain uses TRBV19 and TRBJ1-1; D may be TRBD1 (6 bases). The germline gives CDR1 LNHDA, CDR2 SQIVND (reference sequence). Deletions cut 4 bases from V and 3 bases from J, with 12 bases between. The CDR3 loop spans 14 amino acids. The DNA for the CDR3 is TGTGCCAGTAGTACCCCTCAGGGGTACACTGAAGCTTTCTTT. This gives the protein CASSTPQGYTEAFF.

The chain links TRBV9 to TRBJ2-1; D gene uncertain. CDR3 length: 15 residues. The germline CDR1 and CDR2 sequences are SGDLS and YYNGEE. Deletions cut 1 base from V and 1 base from J, with 9 bases between. CDR3 in amino acids: CASSVNMESYNEQFF. The CDR3 DNA reads TGTGCCAGCAGCGTAAATATGGAGTCCTACAATGAGCAGTTCTTC.

The gene calls are TRBV4-3 and TRBJ1-4; unclear D gene. The V gene lost 0 bases and the J gene lost 12 bases, with 11 bases spanning the gap. CDR3 length: 13 amino acids. Germline CDR1 is LGHNA and CDR2 is YSLEER. CDR3 bases: TGCGCCAGCAGCCAAGAAATGAGGTCGGAACTGTTTTTT. Protein sequence: CASSQEMRSELFF.

The V call is TRBV6-5, the J call TRBJ1-1; D is unresolved. This CDR3 is built from 12 residues. Germline V CDR1 and CDR2: MNHEY, SVGAGI. V lost 9 bases and J lost 7, with 15 bases in between. The CDR3 region is CARTRGVNEAFF. The CDR3 nucleotides are TGTGCCAGGACTCGGGGTGTCAATGAAGCTTTCTTT.

This sequence joins TRBV2 and TRBJ1-2, with TRBD1 matching over 8 bases. V lost 10 bases to trimming and J lost 3 bases; unmatched junction nucleotides: 7. Germline CDR1 SNHLY, CDR2 FYNNEI. The CDR3 covers 13 residues. The CDR3 protein is CATRQGPDYGYTF. The CDR3 nucleotides are TGTGCCACCCGACAGGGGCCCGACTATGGCTACACCTTC.

The chain employs TRBV12-2 and TRBJ2-1; the table's D gene call, TRBD2, was not cross checked with the DNA. TRBV12-2 is tagged as a pseudogene. The CDR3 totals 24 residues. The CDR3, as DNA: TGTGCAAGTCGCCCCCAAGCGGGAGAACCGTTGAGGAACAACCCTGAGAGAACCTACAATGAGCAGTTCTTC. It yields the protein CASRPQAGEPLRNNPERTYNEQFF.

The chain is built from TRBV18 and TRBJ2-3; 10 positions match TRBD2. Germline lookup yields CDR1 KGHSH and CDR2 LQKENI. The CDR3 runs 16 residues. Trimming removed 4 bases from V and 4 bases from J; junction bases left unmatched: 8. The DNA for the CDR3 is TGTGCCAGCTCACGCAACCTAGCGGGAGCATCAGATACGCAGTATTTT. Translation: CASSRNLAGASDTQYF.

The chain joins TRBV5-1 to TRBJ2-7; maybe TRBD1 (7 bases). Looked up from germline, CDR1 is SGHRS and CDR2 is YFSETQ. The CDR3 consists of 17 residues. Trimming took off 4 bases at V and 3 bases at J, with 23 bases between the two ends. The CDR3 DNA sequence: TGCGCCAGCAGCCTTGGGGGGACCCGGACAGGAGACTACGAGCAGTACTTC. Protein: CASSLGGTRTGDYEQYF.

The chain employs TRBV12-5 and TRBJ2-1; 9 bases line up with TRBD2. V lost 6 bases and J lost 10; bases outside the gene matches: 10. The CDR3 has 14 residues. Germline-derived CDR1 and CDR2 are LGHNT and FRNRAP. As DNA, the CDR3 is TGTGCTAGTGGGGCGGGGGGGCTAATGACAGAGCAGTTCTTC. Translating it yields CASGAGGLMTEQFF.

V is TRBV6-5 and J is TRBJ2-3; 9 bases match TRBD2. V was pared by 4 bases and J by 2 bases, with 7 bases of the junction left unmatched. Germline V gives CDR1 MNHEY, CDR2 SVGAGI. CDR3 length equals 16 residues. As DNA, the CDR3 is TGTGCCAGCAGTTTTTCCCCTAGCGGGGACACAGATACGCAGTATTTT. It specifies CASSFSPSGDTDTQYF.

The genes are TRBV4-3 and TRBJ2-7, with D uncertain. The V gene lost 0 bases and the J gene lost 9 bases, with 12 bases spanning the gap. This CDR3 is 13 amino acids long. The V gene's germline CDR1 is LGHNA and CDR2 YSLEER. CDR3 protein: CASSQDLNSGQYF. The DNA for the CDR3 is TGCGCCAGCAGCCAAGATTTGAATTCAGGGCAGTACTTC.

V usage is TRBV28 and J usage is TRBJ2-7; TRBD1 matches 9 bases. The CDR3 runs to 17 residues. J gave up 0 bases and V 0 bases, and 6 bases lay outside the gene matches. Per germline, CDR1 MDHEN and CDR2 SYDVKM. CDR3 region: CASSLWRGTGFSYEQYF. Written as DNA, the CDR3 is TGTGCCAGCAGTTTATGGAGGGGGACAGGGTTCTCCTACGAGCAGTACTTC.

This clone was counted between two and nine times. The rearrangement joins TRBV19 to TRBJ1-1, with 8 bases matching TRBD1. With 5 bases clipped from V and 7 bases from J, the junction kept 3 bases outside the gene matches. The CDR3 consists of 12 residues. Germline V gene data show CDR1 as LNHDA and CDR2 as SQIVND (reference sequence). CDR3 in DNA: TGTGCCAGTAGTTTACAGGGGGATGAAGCTTTCTTT. This translates into CASSLQGDEAFF.

The genes are TRBV19 and TRBJ2-1; 11 bases match TRBD2. Germline V CDR1 and CDR2: LNHDA, SQIVND (reference sequence). J was trimmed by 3 bases and V by 3 bases; bases with no gene match: 4. This CDR3 comprises 16 residues. The CDR3 region has the DNA TGTGCCAGTAGTATTCTAACTAGCGGGAGCTACAATGAGCAGTTCTTC. Its protein is CASSILTSGSYNEQFF.

This clone was seen only once. The J gene is TRBJ2-3, the V gene TRBV7-2; D is unclear. V lost 5 bases and J lost 12, with 15 bases in between. The germline V gene encodes CDR1 SGHTA and CDR2 FQGNSA. This CDR3 spans 12 amino acids. Here the CDR3 reads CASSTPSANQYF. The CDR3 bases are TGTGCCAGCAGCACACCCTCCGCCAACCAGTATTTT.

The CDR3 spells CASRGAGNYGYTF. The CDR3 nucleotides read TGTGCCAGTCGCGGGGCGGGTAACTATGGCTACACCTTC. The V and J genes are TRBV7-2 and TRBJ1-2, with D possibly TRBD1 on 5 matching bases. The CDR3 is made up of 13 amino acids. Germline assignment: CDR1 SGHTA and CDR2 FQGNSA. The V end was cut by 9 bases, the J end by 1 base, with 12 bases between.

The chain combines TRBV28 with TRBJ2-3, with TRBD2 as a possible D gene (6 bases). This CDR3 is 15 amino acids long. The V end lost 1 base, the J end lost 5 bases, and 13 bases lay between the germline ends. Germline V gene data show CDR1 as MDHEN and CDR2 as SYDVKM. The CDR3 sequence: CASSLSGVRRDTQYF. As DNA, the CDR3 is TGTGCCAGCAGTTTATCGGGAGTCCGTAGAGATACGCAGTATTTT.

The chain uses TRBV28 and TRBJ1-2, with 7 positions matching TRBD1. Germline V CDR1 and CDR2: MDHEN, SYDVKM. The CDR3 length is 17 residues. V lost 5 bases to trimming and J lost 4 bases; unmatched junction nucleotides: 16. The CDR3 reads CASSDTRRQGERYGYTF. The DNA for the CDR3 is TGTGCCAGCAGTGATACAAGAAGACAGGGTGAGCGCTATGGCTACACCTTC.

This clone was counted a single time. The chain links TRBV6-1 to TRBJ1-2, with TRBD1 as a possible D gene (6 bases). Germline lookup yields CDR1 MNHNS and CDR2 SASEGT. The CDR3 consists of 12 residues. The V gene lost 5 bases and the J gene lost 8 bases, with 12 bases spanning the gap. CDR3 residues: CASSFRTVGYTF. The CDR3 nucleotides read TGTGCCAGCAGTTTCAGGACAGTCGGCTACACCTTC.

The V and J genes are TRBV5-8 and TRBJ2-1; weak D call: TRBD2 (7 bases). The CDR3 spans 15 residues. V dropped 1 base and J dropped 3 bases, with 11 bases sitting between them. CDR1 is SGHTS and CDR2 is YDEGEE in the germline V gene. CDR3 in DNA: TGTGCCAGCAGCTTGCGGGGGGCCCTCTACAATGAGCAGTTCTTC. Translated: CASSLRGALYNEQFF.

This rearrangement joins TRBV7-8 to TRBJ1-1; D gene uncertain. V was trimmed by 10 bases and J by 1 base, leaving 25 bases between them. This CDR3 has 17 residues. CDR1 and CDR2 from the germline V gene are SGHVS and FQNEAQ. The CDR3 nucleotides are TGTGCCACCCTCTATCGTGGGGAGGCCATCCAGAACACTGAAGCTTTCTTT. Encoded protein: CATLYRGEAIQNTEAFF.

The chain carries TRBV30 and TRBJ2-1; tentative D call: TRBD2 (6 bases). Germline V CDR1 and CDR2: GTSNPN, SVGIG (reference sequence). V was shortened by 2 bases and J by 2 bases, with 10 bases between the two germline ends. This CDR3 region has 14 residues. In nucleotides, the CDR3 is TGTGCCTGGAGTACTAGCACCCCCTACAATGAGCAGTTCTTC. The encoded protein is CAWSTSTPYNEQFF.

The chain links TRBV9 to TRBJ1-3, with D unclear. The germline V gene encodes CDR1 SGDLS and CDR2 YYNGEE. Trimming left V 2 bases short and J 2 bases short, with 8 bases between. The CDR3 contains 14 residues. CDR3 loop: CASSVQETGNTIYF. DNA of the CDR3: TGTGCCAGCAGCGTGCAGGAAACTGGAAACACCATATATTTT.